A selection of T cell receptor beta chains follows, all from one sample in a study of T cell clonotyping in hematopoietic cell transplantation. Only in-frame clones appear in the TCRdb table, and some are missing; sequencing was by immunoSEQ multiplex PCR. Of tens of thousands of clones in the sample, around 95% were seen once. This material consisted of peripheral blood mononuclear cells, taken before stem cell transplant. These TCRs come from a man aged 40-49 years with chronic myeloid leukemia. Some clones in this sample may be carry-over from other donors' samples. Both conserved end residues are part of each CDR3. Fields, in order: J gene, V gene, D gene, clone size, CDR3 DNA, CDR3 protein. D genes are given only for firm matches. Size is omitted from some rows. Given values are once, few, many or a class for expanded clones.

j_call: TRBJ2-7
v_call: TRBV5-1
d_call: TRBD1
clone_size: -
cdr3_nt: TGCGCCAGCAGCTTGGGGGACAGGACTTTGAGCGAGCAGTACTTC
cdr3_aa: CASSLGDRTLSEQYF

j_call: TRBJ1-2
v_call: TRBV28
d_call: TRBD1
clone_size: -
cdr3_nt: TGTGCCAGCAGTGAGACAGGGAACTATGGCTACACCTTC
cdr3_aa: CASSETGNYGYTF

j_call: TRBJ1-3
v_call: TRBV6-5
d_call: TRBD1
clone_size: -
cdr3_nt: TGTGCCAGCAGTTACTCGGGACAGGGGGCTGGAAACACCATATATTTT
cdr3_aa: CASSYSGQGAGNTIYF

j_call: TRBJ2-4
v_call: TRBV30
d_call: TRBD2
clone_size: few
cdr3_nt: TGTGCCTGGGGACGAAAAGGACTAGCGGGGGGTATTCAGTACTTC
cdr3_aa: CAWGRKGLAGGIQYF

j_call: TRBJ1-6
v_call: TRBV5-8
d_call: -
clone_size: -
cdr3_nt: TGTGCCAGCAGCTTGGAAGCAGGGATATACCATTCACCCCTCCACTTT
cdr3_aa: CASSLEAGIYHSPLHF

j_call: TRBJ2-2
v_call: TRBV19
d_call: -
clone_size: -
cdr3_nt: TGTGCCAGTAGTATCCTTAGTGGTCGCGGCACCGGGGAGCTGTTTTTT
cdr3_aa: CASSILSGRGTGELFF

j_call: TRBJ2-7
v_call: TRBV4-3
d_call: TRBD1
clone_size: -
cdr3_nt: TGCGCCAGCAGCCGCAGTGGCTTAACGGGACAGGGGAGTGATGAGCAGTACTTC
cdr3_aa: CASSRSGLTGQGSDEQYF

j_call: TRBJ2-3
v_call: TRBV28
d_call: -
clone_size: -
cdr3_nt: TGTGCCAGCAGCTCCGGGACCTACACAGATACGCAGTATTTT
cdr3_aa: CASSSGTYTDTQYF

j_call: TRBJ2-7
v_call: TRBV9
d_call: -
clone_size: -
cdr3_nt: TGTGCCAGCAGCGTAGTTGAGGGAGGCTACGAGCAGTACTTC
cdr3_aa: CASSVVEGGYEQYF

j_call: TRBJ1-6
v_call: TRBV5-8
d_call: -
clone_size: -
cdr3_nt: TGTGCCAGCAGCGCCGAAGAGGTATCACCCCTCCACTTT
cdr3_aa: CASSAEEVSPLHF

j_call: TRBJ2-3
v_call: TRBV6-5
d_call: TRBD2
clone_size: once
cdr3_nt: TGTGCCAGCAGTTACGGGGCTAGCGGGGGCACAGATACGCAGTATTTT
cdr3_aa: CASSYGASGGTDTQYF

j_call: TRBJ2-7
v_call: TRBV29-1
d_call: TRBD1
clone_size: -
cdr3_nt: TGCAGCGTTGCTAGGACAGGGAGTGACGAGCAGTACTTC
cdr3_aa: CSVARTGSDEQYF

j_call: TRBJ1-3
v_call: TRBV19
d_call: -
clone_size: -
cdr3_nt: TGTGCCAGTAGTACTTCGACAGGCTCTGGAAACACCATATATTTT
cdr3_aa: CASSTSTGSGNTIYF

j_call: TRBJ2-5
v_call: TRBV19
d_call: TRBD1
clone_size: -
cdr3_nt: TGTGCCAGTAGCCCCACAGGGGGGCTTCAAGAGACCCAGTACTTC
cdr3_aa: CASSPTGGLQETQYF

j_call: TRBJ2-3
v_call: TRBV7-7
d_call: TRBD1
clone_size: -
cdr3_nt: TGTGCTAGCAGTTCCGGGACAGGGGCAGATACGCAGTATTTT
cdr3_aa: CASSSGTGADTQYF

j_call: TRBJ2-1
v_call: TRBV7-6
d_call: -
clone_size: -
cdr3_nt: TGTGCCAGCAGCTTAACAACAGGGAATGAGCAGTTCTTC
cdr3_aa: CASSLTTGNEQFF

j_call: TRBJ2-3
v_call: TRBV11-1
d_call: TRBD2
clone_size: once
cdr3_nt: TGTGCCAGCAGCCTGGGACTAGCGGGGCTCAACACAGATACGCAGTATTTT
cdr3_aa: CASSLGLAGLNTDTQYF

j_call: TRBJ2-2
v_call: TRBV6-5
d_call: -
clone_size: -
cdr3_nt: TGTGCCAGCAGCGGGATATCGAACACCGGGGAGCTGTTTTTT
cdr3_aa: CASSGISNTGELFF

j_call: TRBJ2-7
v_call: TRBV29-1
d_call: -
clone_size: -
cdr3_nt: TGCAGCGTTGCGCGGTGGCAGGGGGGCGACGAGCAGTACTTC
cdr3_aa: CSVARWQGGDEQYF

j_call: TRBJ2-7
v_call: TRBV5-1
d_call: TRBD1
clone_size: -
cdr3_nt: TGCGCCAGCAGCTTGTCCGGGACAGGGGGCTACGAGCAGTACTTC
cdr3_aa: CASSLSGTGGYEQYF

j_call: TRBJ2-3
v_call: TRBV9
d_call: TRBD2
clone_size: -
cdr3_nt: TGTGCCAGCAGCCCTCAGCGGGGGGTTACGCCAGATACGCAGTATTTT
cdr3_aa: CASSPQRGVTPDTQYF

j_call: TRBJ1-5
v_call: TRBV30
d_call: -
clone_size: -
cdr3_nt: TGTGCCTGGAGTGTCGCAGGTAATCAGCCCCAGCATTTT
cdr3_aa: CAWSVAGNQPQHF

j_call: TRBJ2-7
v_call: TRBV5-4
d_call: -
clone_size: -
cdr3_nt: TGTGCCAGCACCTTTGGAGGACAGTCCTACGAGCAGTACTTC
cdr3_aa: CASTFGGQSYEQYF

j_call: TRBJ2-2
v_call: TRBV28
d_call: TRBD1
clone_size: -
cdr3_nt: TGTGCCACCCTGACAGGGACGGGCACCGGGGAGCTGTTTTTT
cdr3_aa: CATLTGTGTGELFF

j_call: TRBJ2-4
v_call: TRBV19
d_call: -
clone_size: -
cdr3_nt: TGTGCCAGTAGTATATGGGGACGTCAAGCCAAAAACATTCAGTACTTC
cdr3_aa: CASSIWGRQAKNIQYF

j_call: TRBJ1-2
v_call: TRBV5-4
d_call: -
clone_size: -
cdr3_nt: TGTGCCAGCATCCCATCGCTGGGCAGCCCGAACTATGGCTACACCTTC
cdr3_aa: CASIPSLGSPNYGYTF

j_call: TRBJ1-5
v_call: TRBV9
d_call: -
clone_size: -
cdr3_nt: TGTGCCAGCAGCGTGGGGGGACAAATAAATCAGCCCCAGCATTTT
cdr3_aa: CASSVGGQINQPQHF

j_call: TRBJ1-3
v_call: TRBV11-2
d_call: TRBD1
clone_size: -
cdr3_nt: TGTGCCAGCAGCCCGGGGACAGGGGGAACCATATATTTT
cdr3_aa: CASSPGTGGTIYF

j_call: TRBJ1-5
v_call: TRBV10-3
d_call: -
clone_size: -
cdr3_nt: TGTGCCACGCACCCGACGGATAATCAGCCCCAGCATTTT
cdr3_aa: CATHPTDNQPQHF

j_call: TRBJ2-7
v_call: TRBV28
d_call: TRBD1
clone_size: -
cdr3_nt: TGTGCCAGCAGTGGACCTAAGGGACAGGGACCCTACGAGCAGTACTTC
cdr3_aa: CASSGPKGQGPYEQYF

j_call: TRBJ1-2
v_call: TRBV4-1
d_call: -
clone_size: -
cdr3_nt: TGCGCCAGCAGCCTGCTAGAGGACGGATCCTTTATAGGCTACACCTTC
cdr3_aa: CASSLLEDGSFIGYTF

j_call: TRBJ2-2
v_call: TRBV5-1
d_call: TRBD1
clone_size: -
cdr3_nt: TGCGCCAGCCGATCGGCCGCCCCGGGACAGCTGAAGACCGGGGAGCTGTTTTTT
cdr3_aa: CASRSAAPGQLKTGELFF

j_call: TRBJ2-7
v_call: TRBV29-1
d_call: TRBD1
clone_size: -
cdr3_nt: TGCAGCGTGAGGGAACAGGGGGCCTTAAGTGACGAGCAGTACTTC
cdr3_aa: CSVREQGALSDEQYF

j_call: TRBJ2-2
v_call: TRBV6-6
d_call: -
clone_size: -
cdr3_nt: TGTGCCAGCTTCGACCTGAACACCGGGGAGCTGTTTTTT
cdr3_aa: CASFDLNTGELFF

j_call: TRBJ1-1
v_call: TRBV19
d_call: TRBD1
clone_size: -
cdr3_nt: TGTGCCAGTAGTATAACCGGGACAGGGGGCACTGAAGCTTTCTTT
cdr3_aa: CASSITGTGGTEAFF

j_call: TRBJ2-2
v_call: TRBV7-6
d_call: -
clone_size: -
cdr3_nt: TGTGCCAGCAGCCCCCATACCGGGGAGCTGTTTTTT
cdr3_aa: CASSPHTGELFF

j_call: TRBJ2-3
v_call: TRBV29-1
d_call: TRBD2
clone_size: -
cdr3_nt: TGCAGCGTTTGGGGGGGACTCCCAATTGGCACAGATACGCAGTATTTT
cdr3_aa: CSVWGGLPIGTDTQYF

j_call: TRBJ2-6
v_call: TRBV5-1
d_call: -
clone_size: -
cdr3_nt: TGCGCCAGCAGCTTGACTGGGGCACCCAGCTCTGGGGCCAACGTCCTGACTTTC
cdr3_aa: CASSLTGAPSSGANVLTF

j_call: TRBJ2-3
v_call: TRBV30
d_call: -
clone_size: -
cdr3_nt: TGTGCCTGGAGTTCCAACGGGGCAGGCACAGATACGCAGTATTTT
cdr3_aa: CAWSSNGAGTDTQYF

j_call: TRBJ1-3
v_call: TRBV7-2
d_call: -
clone_size: -
cdr3_nt: TGTGCCAGCAGCTTGGCTCCCGTAGGCCCAAGCTCTGGAAACACCATATATTTT
cdr3_aa: CASSLAPVGPSSGNTIYF

j_call: TRBJ2-2
v_call: TRBV10-3
d_call: TRBD2
clone_size: -
cdr3_nt: TGTGCCATCACCTCGGGGAGGGGCCCAAACACCGGGGAGCTGTTTTTT
cdr3_aa: CAITSGRGPNTGELFF